What follows are 16 T cell receptor beta chains derived from one specimen sequenced in a study of T-cell reconstitution after alpha-beta-depleted transplantation in children. Unique molecular identifiers tagged the TCRbeta library. TCRdb re-called the PCR reads with MiXCR, one entry per CDR3 protein. The sample holds almost 400,000 distinct CDR3 sequences, around 21% seen once. The specimen comprised PBMCs from the stem cell graft donor, sampled from the stem cell graft. The receptors originated from a human donor who donated a stem cell graft to a child with acute myeloid leukemia.

The genes are TRBV5-1 and TRBJ2-1; 8 bases are shared with TRBD2. After removal of 9 bases from V and 1 base from J, the junction contained 6 bases not matched to a gene. CDR1 and CDR2 from the germline V gene are SGHRS and YFSETQ. This CDR3 spans 14 amino acids. The CDR3 is CATQPGGSYNEQFF. CDR3 coding DNA: TGCGCCACACAGCCGGGGGGGTCCTACAATGAGCAGTTCTTC.

This chain connects TRBV12-3 or TRBV12-4 to TRBJ1-3; the D gene is possibly TRBD1 (5 bases). This CDR3 is built from 15 residues. The V end lost 1 base, the J end lost 0 bases, and 7 bases lay between the germline ends. CDR3 in amino acids: CASSLGGNSGNTIYF. For the CDR3, the DNA is TGTGCCAGCAGTTTAGGGGGGAACTCTGGAAACACCATATATTTT.

The chain uses TRBV12-3 or TRBV12-4 and TRBJ2-2; D is undetermined. The V end lost 1 base, the J end lost 0 bases, and 6 bases lay between the germline ends. This CDR3 is built from 15 residues. For the CDR3, the DNA is TGTGCCAGCAGTTTAGGGGGTTCGAACACCGGGGAGCTGTTTTTT. Protein sequence: CASSLGGSNTGELFF.

The V call is TRBV20-1, the J call TRBJ2-3; 10 bases agree with TRBD2. CDR3 length: 17 amino acids. J lost 2 bases, V lost 3 bases, and 11 bases had no gene match. Germline V gene data show CDR1 as DFQATT and CDR2 as SNEGSKA (reference sequence). DNA of the CDR3: TGCAGTGCTAGGAATCTAGCGGGGGAATCGCTCACAGATACGCAGTATTTT. Protein: CSARNLAGESLTDTQYF.

The chain recombines TRBV12-3 or TRBV12-4 with TRBJ2-1; D might be TRBD2 (6 bases). CDR3 length: 16 amino acids. Trimming took 3 bases from V and 6 from J, leaving 18 bases between them. DNA of the CDR3: TGTGCCAGCAGTTTGGTCGGGGGAAGGTTCACCAATGAGCAGTTCTTC. It translates to CASSLVGGRFTNEQFF.

The chain is built from TRBV10-3 and TRBJ1-4; D gene ambiguous. Looked up from germline, CDR1 is ENHRY and CDR2 is SYGVKD. The CDR3 extends over 14 amino acids. V was shortened by 4 bases and J by 4 bases, with 10 bases between the two germline ends. As DNA, the CDR3 is TGTGCCATCAGTGTTCTTGTCTATAATGAAAAACTGTTTTTT. Protein sequence: CAISVLVYNEKLFF.

The chain recombines TRBV20-1 with TRBJ1-4; tentative D call: TRBD1 (5 bases). The CDR3 loop spans 16 amino acids. CDR1 and CDR2 from the germline V gene are DFQATT and SNEGSKA (reference sequence). V was cut by 1 base and J by 4 bases, with 16 bases left in between. The CDR3 coding sequence is TGCAGTGCTAGAGGGGCACCGGGACGGAGTAATGAAAAACTGTTTTTT. This gives the protein CSARGAPGRSNEKLFF.

This clonotype has just a few counts. This chain connects TRBV4-1 to TRBJ2-3; TRBD2 matches 12 bases. Germline CDR1 and CDR2: MGHRA and YSYEKL. Losses at the gene ends were 8 bases for V and 5 bases for J; bases not matched to a gene: 8. The CDR3 is 15 residues long. CDR3 protein: CASARTSGMVDTQYF. CDR3 in DNA: TGCGCCAGCGCTCGGACTAGCGGGATGGTAGATACGCAGTATTTT.

This clonotype was seen ten or more times. The chain recombines TRBV29-1 with TRBJ2-3; D unclear. Deletions cut 6 bases from V and 0 bases from J, with 7 bases between. The V gene's germline CDR1 is SQVTM and CDR2 ANQGSEA. This CDR3 spans 12 amino acids. The CDR3 DNA reads TGCAGCGTGCCGCTTAGCACAGATACGCAGTATTTT. Protein sequence: CSVPLSTDTQYF.

Ten or more counts support this clonotype. V and J are TRBV20-1 and TRBJ1-4, with 8 bases identical to TRBD1. The CDR3 length is 14 residues. V dropped 6 bases and J dropped 7; count of bases not matched to a gene: 10. Per the germline V gene, CDR1 is DFQATT and CDR2 is SNEGSKA (reference sequence). The CDR3 protein is CSASDRGKGEKLFF. CDR3 bases: TGCAGTGCGAGCGACAGGGGAAAGGGTGAAAAACTGTTTTTT.

This clonotype has just a few counts. The J gene is TRBJ2-1, the V gene TRBV20-1; 10 nucleotides match TRBD2. The V segment lost 3 bases and the J segment 4 bases; nucleotides outside the gene matches: 6. This CDR3 has 15 amino acids. Germline V gene lookup returns CDR1 DFQATT and CDR2 SNEGSKA (reference sequence). The CDR3 nucleotides read TGCAGTGCTAGTCAGCGGGAGGGAAGATACAATGAGCAGTTCTTC. Its translation is CSASQREGRYNEQFF.

This clonotype came up many times. The CDR3 loop reads CSARALDRAYNSPLHF. The CDR3 DNA reads as TGCAGTGCTAGGGCCCTTGACAGGGCCTATAATTCACCCCTCCACTTT. The rearrangement joins TRBV20-1 to TRBJ1-6; 7 bases match TRBD1. The CDR3 length is 16 residues. The ends lost 3 bases at V and 2 bases at J; junction bases unmatched: 7. Per germline, CDR1 DFQATT and CDR2 SNEGSKA (reference sequence).

This clonotype was picked up a small number of times. The CDR3 DNA reads as TGTGCCAGCAGTTTCGGCAGGGGGCTATACGAGCAGTACTTC. Translation gives CASSFGRGLYEQYF. The J gene is TRBJ2-7, the V gene TRBV28; 8 bases are a match to TRBD1. Germline CDR1 MDHEN, CDR2 SYDVKM. This CDR3 is 14 amino acids long. Germline trimming cut 3 bases from V and 4 bases from J; bases unmatched to any gene: 5.

The chain links TRBV6-5 to TRBJ2-7; weak D call: TRBD2 (7 bases). This CDR3 has 18 amino acids. V dropped 0 bases and J dropped 2 bases, with 20 bases sitting between them. Germline V gene sequence: CDR1 MNHEY, CDR2 SVGAGI. The CDR3 DNA follows: TGTGCCAGCAGTTACTCGTCCTTTAGGGGGGGCTTAACCTACGAGCAGTACTTC. It specifies CASSYSSFRGGLTYEQYF.

Comment on this clonotype: Given the absence of the conserved phenylalanine or tryptophan at the CDR3 end, a read error is likely. The rearrangement joins TRBV12-3 or TRBV12-4 to TRBJ1-5; D call uncertain. The ends were cut back, 0 bases at V and 11 bases at J, with 17 bases in the middle. This CDR3 spans 15 amino acids. This chain's CDR3 is CASSLASQLKSTQHS. CDR3 DNA sequence: TGTGCCAGCAGTTTAGCCAGCCAATTAAAATCGACCCAGCATTCT.

This clonotype turned up a few times. The chain couples TRBV18 to TRBJ2-7; D is perhaps TRBD1 (5 bases). Trimming removed 3 bases from V and 6 bases from J, with 12 bases in between. Germline values: CDR1 KGHSH, CDR2 LQKENI. This CDR3 comprises 13 residues. CDR3 residues: CASSPSTEREQYF. CDR3 coding DNA: TGTGCCAGCTCACCGTCGACAGAACGCGAGCAGTACTTC.